A few counts support the clone carrying this TCR beta chain. Its antigen is not known. TCRdb processed the 5' RACE reads anew with MiXCR; each CDR3 protein has one entry. The sample yields fewer than 400,000 distinct CDR3 sequences, around 22% seen once. Trimming stripped 4 bases from V and 0 bases from J, with 5 bases between. The CDR3 has 13 amino acids. CDR1 is SGDLS and CDR2 is YYNGEE in the germline V gene. The data originate from a study of CD8 T cells in ankylosing spondylitis. Whole-study findings and limits: What seemed typical of ankylosing spondylitis blood was a TCR beta motif built from fewer than ten highly homologous variants.

The origin of this receptor is a male donor with ankylosing spondylitis. Sequenced: blood, either unsorted or a sorted T cell fraction (not recorded which). The chain links TRBV9 to TRBJ1-3; D not certain. CDR3 DNA sequence: TGTGCCAGCAGCTTACACTCTGGAAACACCATATATTTT. It codes for CASSLHSGNTIYF.